This T cell receptor beta chain stems from a study of blood T cell repertoires in COVID-19. Background on the study: From the United States, Italy and Spain came samples of acute and convalescent COVID-19. The cDNA or gDNA used as material had been derived from T cells, B-cell-depleted T cells, or PBMCs.

The CDR3 has 13 amino acids. CDR1 and CDR2 (germline): MNHEY, SVGAGI. V was clipped by 6 bases and J by 4 bases; unmatched bases: 4. Original methodology: Amplified reference gene primers provided the basis for estimating nucleated cell counts. Assay: immunoSEQ multiplex PCR; the TCRdb copy retains only in-frame clones and omits some. V, J and clone size derive from that table, while D and trimming were established from the DNA sequence. The table has 40,000 to 55,000 clones, approximately 80% seen once. The rearrangement links TRBV6-5 to TRBJ1-1, with 8 bases matching TRBD1. The source is a human donor in a cohort sampled during active COVID-19. The source material was peripheral blood. CDR3 in DNA: TGTGCCAGCAGCCCCCAGGGGGCCACTGAAGCTTTCTTT. Residues: CASSPQGATEAFF.